One T cell receptor beta chain is described in this entry. Antigen: not known. Germline V lookup: CDR1 SQVTM, CDR2 ANQGSEA. This CDR3 has 11 amino acids. The data were taken from a study of CXCR3-negative and CXCR3-positive naive CD8 T cells. UMI-labeled TRB cDNA libraries were prepared by 5' RACE. With the 5' RACE reads reprocessed, TCRdb shows one record per CDR3 protein and no DNA. This repertoire comprises tens of thousands of distinct CDR3 sequences; its ten largest clones make up 0.95% to 1.4%. Study-wide points: CXCR3-negative and CXCR3-positive naive cells shared comparable TRBV-TRBJ usage, but memory cells did not.

CD45RO-CCR7+CD27+CD95- was the phenotype of naive CD8+ T cells. J is TRBJ1-1 and V is TRBV29-1; checking the TCRdb D call of TRBD1 is not possible without DNA. Specimen: naive CXCR3- CD8+ T cells from blood. As to subset: CD45RO-CCR7+CD27+CD95- naive CD8+ T cells lacking CXCR3 (TNR3-). This TCR derives from a human donor in good health. Some clones in this sample may be carry-over from other donors' samples. The CDR3 protein is CSVAGDTEAFF.